The 15 T cell receptor beta chains listed next were all sequenced from one sample in a study of Tregs in tolerant kidney transplant recipients. Assay: immunoSEQ multiplex PCR; the TCRdb copy retains only in-frame clones and omits some. This table holds some 240,000 clones, approximately 84% found once. Sequenced sample: CD4+ T cells from blood. The receptors originated from a human donor in good health.

The chain links TRBV6-5 to TRBJ2-4; no firm D call. Trimming took off 5 bases at V and 6 bases at J, with 14 bases between the two ends. Germline V gives CDR1 MNHEY, CDR2 SVGAGI. CDR3 length: 14 amino acids. The CDR3 is CASSERVVGNIQYF. The DNA for the CDR3 is TGTGCCAGCAGTGAACGGGTAGTCGGAAACATTCAGTACTTC.

This sequence joins TRBV9 and TRBJ1-3; 9 bases match TRBD1. V shed 2 bases, J shed 4 bases, and the junction held 7 bases outside the gene matches. Per the germline V gene, CDR1 is SGDLS and CDR2 is YYNGEE. The CDR3 is 16 residues long. For the CDR3, the DNA is TGTGCCAGCAGCGTTCGAGGGACAGGGCAAGGAAACACCATATATTTT. The encoded protein is CASSVRGTGQGNTIYF.

The genes are TRBV5-1 and TRBJ1-1; D gene uncertain. This CDR3 contains 15 residues. Trimming left V 3 bases short and J 1 base short, with 13 bases between. CDR1 and CDR2 (germline): SGHRS, YFSETQ. The CDR3 loop reads CASSSLDPENTEAFF. The CDR3 coding sequence is TGCGCCAGCAGCTCCCTAGATCCCGAGAACACTGAAGCTTTCTTT.

The rearrangement joins TRBV5-1 to TRBJ1-6, with D maybe TRBD1 (6 bases). This CDR3 region has 17 residues. The germline V and J ends were trimmed by 4 bases and 6 bases, with 20 bases remaining between them. Germline V CDR1 and CDR2: SGHRS, YFSETQ. The CDR3, as DNA: TGCGCCAGCAGCCCGATTTTCAGGGGCTGGGGTAATTCACCCCTCCACTTT. Translation: CASSPIFRGWGNSPLHF.

The J gene is TRBJ2-1, the V gene TRBV19, with 12 bases matching TRBD2. The trim removed 3 bases at V and 6 bases at J, leaving 9 bases unmatched. Germline lookup yields CDR1 LNHDA and CDR2 SQIVND (reference sequence). The CDR3 length is 17 residues. The CDR3 nucleotides are TGTGCCAGTAGTATGGCTAGCGGGGGGGCTAAGGGCAATGAGCAGTTCTTC. This translates into CASSMASGGAKGNEQFF.

The chain employs TRBV2 and TRBJ2-1, with TRBD2 matching over 7 bases. Trimming removed 2 bases from V and 9 bases from J; junction bases left unmatched: 4. Germline V gene lookup returns CDR1 SNHLY and CDR2 FYNNEI. The CDR3 length is 13 residues. Written as DNA, the CDR3 is TGTGCCAGCAGTGAACTAGCGGAGACTGAGCAGTTCTTC. Its translation: CASSELAETEQFF.

The rearrangement joins TRBV29-1 to TRBJ1-2, with TRBD1 identical over 8 bases. CDR1 and CDR2 (germline): SQVTM, ANQGSEA. The V gene end was trimmed by 4 bases and the J gene end by 2 bases; junction bases not matched to a gene: 6. CDR3 length: 14 residues. The CDR3 sequence: CSVATGGRNYGYTF. CDR3 DNA: TGCAGCGTTGCAACAGGGGGTAGAAACTATGGCTACACCTTC.

This clone was recorded only once. This rearrangement joins TRBV5-4 to TRBJ2-3, with D hard to call. V lost 0 bases, J lost 1 base, and 3 bases lay in between. This CDR3 region has 13 residues. CDR1 and CDR2 from the germline V gene are SGHNT and YYREEE (reference sequence). For the CDR3, the DNA is TGTGCCAGCAGCTTGGTGGGCACAGATACGCAGTATTTT. It encodes CASSLVGTDTQYF.

This clone was counted once. This chain joins TRBV4-1 and TRBJ1-5; D possibly corresponds to TRBD1 (5 bases). Germline V gene lookup returns CDR1 MGHRA and CDR2 YSYEKL. V was cut by 1 base and J by 6 bases, with 19 bases left in between. The CDR3 consists of 17 residues. DNA of the CDR3: TGCGCCAGCAGCCAAGGCAGGGACCCTTCCCGAACTCAGCCCCAGCATTTT. This codes for CASSQGRDPSRTQPQHF.

V is TRBV5-1 and J is TRBJ2-1, with TRBD2 matching 10 bases. The length of the CDR3 is 15 residues. V gave up 2 bases and J gave up 12 bases; unmatched junction bases: 11. Germline CDR1 is SGHRS and CDR2 is YFSETQ. Here the CDR3 reads CASSFPGTSAGGQFF. The CDR3 DNA is TGCGCCAGCAGCTTTCCCGGGACTAGCGCCGGGGGGCAGTTCTTC.

On this clone: Other DNA variants within this sample encode the same CDR3. The rearrangement links TRBV18 to TRBJ1-2, with D maybe TRBD1 (5 bases). Germline V lookup: CDR1 KGHSH, CDR2 LQKENI. The CDR3 sequence is 12 residues long. V lost 6 bases and J 8 bases, leaving 13 bases between the germline ends. The CDR3 is CASSPPGDGYTF. The CDR3 DNA reads TGTGCCAGCTCGCCTCCGGGGGACGGCTACACCTTC.

This clone showed up just a few times. The V gene is TRBV10-1, the J gene TRBJ1-6, with TRBD1 matching over 8 bases. After removal of 6 bases from V and 7 bases from J, the junction contained 5 bases not matched to a gene. Germline lookup yields CDR1 WNHNN and CDR2 SYGVQD (reference sequence). This CDR3 contains 14 residues. The CDR3 coding sequence is TGCGCCAGCAGCGACAGGGGACTCAATTCACCCCTCCACTTT. It yields the protein CASSDRGLNSPLHF.

The chain has TRBV7-6 and TRBJ2-3; 9 bases are a match to TRBD2. The CDR3 is made up of 17 amino acids. Trimming at V came to 5 bases and at J to 0 bases, leaving 9 bases not matched to a gene. CDR1 is SGHVS and CDR2 is FNYEAQ in the germline V gene. In DNA form, the CDR3 reads TGTGCCAGCAGCCTTATCCTTACTAGCGGGAGCACAGATACGCAGTATTTT. The encoded protein is CASSLILTSGSTDTQYF.

In nucleotides, the CDR3 is TGCGCCAGCAGCCAAATGGTGGGTAACAGGGTGTCGCGAAGCAATCAGCCCCAGCATTTT. This gives the protein CASSQMVGNRVSRSNQPQHF. The rearrangement joins TRBV4-1 to TRBJ1-5, with D maybe TRBD1 (6 bases). V lost 2 bases to trimming and J lost 1 base, with 24 bases between them. CDR1 is MGHRA, CDR2 YSYEKL, per germline. The CDR3 sequence is 20 residues long.

This chain connects TRBV21-1 to TRBJ1-1. TRBV21-1 is described as a pseudogene. This CDR3 comprises 20 residues. This CDR3 is CASSKMRADDKSIMNTEAFF. CDR3 DNA sequence: TGTGCCAGCAGCAAAATGAGGGCGGACGACAAGAGTATAATGAACACTGAAGCTTTCTTT.